The present T cell receptor (beta chain) was sequenced within a study of CD8+ T cells in alopecia areata. The CDR3 runs 14 residues. Germline V gene lookup returns CDR1 MDHEN and CDR2 SYDVKM. V trimming: 3 bases; J trimming: 7 bases; junction bases outside the gene matches: 6. Once RNA had been extracted, it was reverse transcribed into cDNA to act as the sequencing template. Profiling relied on immunoSEQ multiplex PCR, and the TCRdb table lists in-frame clones only, not all of them. The data hold about 23,000 clones, with 40% to 65% observed a single time. This clone was detected many times. The specimen was NKG2D-high CD8+ T cells sorted from blood. The clonotype originates from a human donor with alopecia areata. V usage is TRBV28 and J usage is TRBJ1-5; 7 bases are a match to TRBD1. DNA for the CDR3: TGTGCCAGCAGTTTCGGACAGGCGGGACAGCCCCAGCATTTT. The encoded protein is CASSFGQAGQPQHF.